The 20 T cell receptor beta chains presented below share a single source sample, sequenced in a study of chemoradiotherapy in HPV16-positive cancers. Only in-frame clones appear in the TCRdb table, and some are missing; sequencing was by immunoSEQ multiplex PCR. The data contain about 24,000 clones, about 88% of them singletons. The sample here was blood, taken from a patient who underwent chemoradiotherapy. The receptor set was obtained from a human donor with HPV-associated anogenital cancer.

J is TRBJ1-3 and V is TRBV7-9; no firm D call. Germline assignment: CDR1 SEHNR and CDR2 FQNEAQ (reference sequence). The length of the CDR3 is 15 residues. V lost 3 bases and J 0 bases, leaving 9 bases between the germline ends. The CDR3 reads CASSLMANSGNTIYF. As DNA, the CDR3 is TGTGCCAGCAGCTTGATGGCCAACTCTGGAAACACCATATATTTT.

The chain joins TRBV7-9 to TRBJ1-2; no firm D call. CDR1 is SEHNR and CDR2 is FQNEAQ in the germline V gene (reference sequence). The CDR3 sequence is 15 residues long. V gave up 3 bases and J gave up 0 bases, with 11 bases separating them. The CDR3 DNA reads as TGTGCCAGCAGCTTTCAGGCGCCAGCTAACTATGGCTACACCTTC. It is translated as CASSFQAPANYGYTF.

The rearrangement uses TRBV18 and TRBJ2-5; perhaps TRBD2 as D (6 bases). Per the germline V gene, CDR1 is KGHSH and CDR2 is LQKENI. The CDR3 totals 13 residues. The V and J ends lost 2 bases and 3 bases respectively, with 7 bases between them. CDR3 protein: CASSPSGEETQYF. CDR3 nucleotides: TGTGCCAGCTCACCATCGGGAGAAGAGACCCAGTACTTC.

The CDR3 reads CAIDPSNYGYTF. DNA of the CDR3: TGTGCCATCGACCCTTCGAACTATGGCTACACCTTC. The gene calls are TRBV2 and TRBJ1-2; D not resolved. Germline V gene lookup returns CDR1 SNHLY and CDR2 FYNNEI. This CDR3 region has 12 residues. Trimming removed 10 bases from V and 2 bases from J, with 11 bases in between. The complete variable domain, with remaining parts taken from reference TRBV2 and TRBJ1-2, reads EPEVTQTPSHQVTQMGQEVILRCVPISNHLYFYWYRQILGQKVEFLVSFYNNEISEKSEIFDDQFSVERPDGSNFTLKIRSTKLEDSAMYFCAIDPSNYGYTFGSGTRLTVV.

The chain carries TRBV20-1 and TRBJ1-4; D not certain. This CDR3 is built from 11 residues. Trimming shortened V by 1 base and J by 12 bases, and 9 bases separated the two germline ends. Germline-derived CDR1 and CDR2 are DFQATT and SNEGSKA (reference sequence). For the CDR3, the DNA is TGCAGTGCTAGAGTCCAGCGTGAACTGTTTTTT. Translating gives CSARVQRELFF.

This chain connects TRBV29-1 to TRBJ2-1, with TRBD2 as a possible D gene (5 bases). Trimming pared 3 bases from V and 4 bases from J, leaving 7 bases between. The CDR3 runs 12 residues. Germline V gives CDR1 SQVTM, CDR2 ANQGSEA. CDR3 amino acids: CSVERAYNEQFF. The CDR3 DNA sequence: TGCAGCGTTGAGAGGGCTTACAATGAGCAGTTCTTC.

The chain combines TRBV5-5 with TRBJ1-6; D possibly corresponds to TRBD1 (5 bases). The V gene lost 4 bases and the J gene lost 6 bases, with 17 bases spanning the gap. Germline CDR1 and CDR2: SGHKS and YYEKEE (reference sequence). CDR3 length equals 16 residues. CDR3 sequence: CASSHWGGMSNSPLHF. CDR3 sequence (DNA): TGTGCCAGCAGCCACTGGGGGGGGATGAGTAATTCACCCCTCCACTTT.

CDR3 DNA sequence: TGTGCCAGCAGCTTAGGGACTAGCGGCTACAATGAGCAGTTCTTC. Protein: CASSLGTSGYNEQFF. The gene calls are TRBV13 and TRBJ2-1, with 9 bases fitting TRBD2. There are 15 residues in the CDR3. Germline trimming cut 0 bases from V and 3 bases from J; bases unmatched to any gene: 0. Germline V gene lookup returns CDR1 PRHDT and CDR2 FYEKMQ (reference sequence). Full variable domain (missing parts from reference TRBV13 and TRBJ2-1): AAGVIQSPRHLIKEKRETATLKCYPIPRHDTVYWYQQGPGQDPQFLISFYEKMQSDKGSIPDRFSAQQFSDYHSELNMSSLELGDSALYFCASSLGTSGYNEQFFGPGTRLTVL.

The chain uses TRBV2 and TRBJ2-7; 8 bases map to TRBD1. The CDR3 length is 13 residues. The junction had 4 bases not matched to a gene; V was cut back by 4 bases and J by 5 bases. Germline V CDR1 and CDR2: SNHLY, FYNNEI. CDR3 protein: CASSGGQGHEQYF. The DNA of the CDR3 is TGTGCCAGCAGTGGCGGACAGGGCCACGAGCAGTACTTC. Using reference TRBV2 and TRBJ2-7 for the parts outside the CDR3, the full variable domain is EPEVTQTPSHQVTQMGQEVILRCVPISNHLYFYWYRQILGQKVEFLVSFYNNEISEKSEIFDDQFSVERPDGSNFTLKIRSTKLEDSAMYFCASSGGQGHEQYFGPGTRLTVT.

The chain uses TRBV5-1 and TRBJ2-5; 7 bases are a match to TRBD1. The CDR3 has 13 amino acids. The ends lost 3 bases at V and 5 bases at J; junction bases unmatched: 4. CDR1 and CDR2 (germline): SGHRS, YFSETQ. The DNA for the CDR3 is TGCGCCAGCAGCTCCACAGGGGACGAGACCCAGTACTTC. Translating it yields CASSSTGDETQYF.

V and J are TRBV6-5 and TRBJ1-4, with D uncertain. Germline CDR1 and CDR2: MNHEY and SVGAGI. V lost 0 bases and J lost 1, with 9 bases in between. CDR3 length: 16 residues. The CDR3 bases are TGTGCCAGCAGTTACTCAGACGGGAGAACTAATGAAAAACTGTTTTTT. It is translated as CASSYSDGRTNEKLFF.

This sequence joins TRBV9 and TRBJ2-1; 9 nucleotides match TRBD1. The V segment lost 4 bases and the J segment 0 bases; nucleotides outside the gene matches: 17. The germline V gene encodes CDR1 SGDLS and CDR2 YYNGEE. CDR3 size: 20 residues. The CDR3 loop reads CASSTGTGKTPKSSYNEQFF. For the CDR3, the DNA is TGTGCCAGCAGCACTGGGACAGGGAAGACCCCAAAGAGCTCCTACAATGAGCAGTTCTTC.

This chain joins TRBV5-6 and TRBJ1-6; possible D gene TRBD1, 6 bases. V lost 6 bases to trimming and J lost 0 bases, with 19 bases between them. The CDR3 spans 18 residues. CDR1 and CDR2 (germline): SGHDT, YYEEEE. The CDR3 region is CASNNAGTMSSYNSPLHF. For the CDR3, the DNA is TGTGCCAGCAACAACGCCGGGACAATGAGCTCCTATAATTCACCCCTCCACTTT.

The chain carries TRBV30 and TRBJ1-2; maybe TRBD1 (6 bases). The CDR3 loop spans 12 amino acids. The ends were cut back, 1 base at V and 7 bases at J, with 10 bases in the middle. CDR1 is GTSNPN, CDR2 SVGIG, per germline (reference sequence). For the CDR3, the DNA is TGTGCCTGGAGTGGGGGGCAGGGTGGCTACACCTTC. Its translation: CAWSGGQGGYTF.

The chain couples TRBV11-2 to TRBJ1-1; 8 nucleotides align to TRBD1. CDR3 length: 18 residues. The germline CDR1 and CDR2 sequences are SGHAT and FQNNGV. The junction had 19 bases not matched to a gene; V was cut back by 5 bases and J by 5 bases. This chain's CDR3 is CASSPFGRTGKGGTEAFF. The CDR3 DNA is TGTGCCAGCAGCCCTTTCGGCCGGACAGGGAAAGGGGGGACTGAAGCTTTCTTT.

The chain recombines TRBV19 with TRBJ2-3; 11 bases fit TRBD1. The CDR3 loop spans 15 amino acids. Trimming took 7 bases from V and 6 from J; bases not matched to a gene: 9. Germline CDR1 is LNHDA and CDR2 is SQIVND (reference sequence). The CDR3 region has the DNA TGTGCCAGTACCCCCGGACAGGGGGCTGATGATACGCAGTATTTT. This codes for CASTPGQGADDTQYF.

The chain links TRBV4-2 to TRBJ2-7; the D call may be TRBD1 or TRBD2 (5 bases each). Trimming left V 5 bases short and J 2 bases short, with 13 bases between. The CDR3 loop spans 14 amino acids. Germline CDR1 reads LGHNA; CDR2 reads YNFKEQ. This chain's CDR3 is CASSLEQGPYEQYF. The CDR3 nucleotides are TGTGCCAGCAGCTTGGAGCAGGGACCCTACGAGCAGTACTTC.

The chain uses TRBV11-3 and TRBJ2-5; no definite D call. V was clipped by 1 base and J by 3 bases, with 3 bases between them. The CDR3 is 12 residues long. CDR1 and CDR2 (germline): SGHNT, YENEEA. The CDR3 loop is CASSLAEETQYF. DNA for the CDR3: TGTGCCAGCAGCTTAGCCGAAGAGACCCAGTACTTC.

The chain uses TRBV15 and TRBJ2-7; 7 bases map to TRBD1. The CDR3 runs to 15 residues. The germline CDR1 and CDR2 sequences are LNHNV and YYDKDF (reference sequence). The J segment lost 1 base and the V segment lost 5 bases, leaving 8 bases of the junction unmatched. The CDR3 loop reads CATSPTGLGSYEQYF. The CDR3 DNA is TGTGCCACCAGCCCGACAGGGCTGGGTTCCTACGAGCAGTACTTC.

The rearrangement joins TRBV5-4 to TRBJ2-1; 14 bases are shared with TRBD2. Germline lookup yields CDR1 SGHNT and CDR2 YYREEE (reference sequence). The CDR3 spans 18 residues. V dropped 4 bases and J dropped 4; count of bases not matched to a gene: 10. The CDR3 bases are TGTGCCAGCAGCGCCCCGGGACTAGCGGGAGTAGAGTACAATGAGCAGTTCTTC. Its translation: CASSAPGLAGVEYNEQFF.